The 25 T cell receptor beta chains listed next were all sequenced from one sample in a study of shared clonotypes between healthy human individuals. The protocol was immunoSEQ multiplex PCR, while the TCRdb copy is restricted to in-frame clones and leaves out a portion. This sample has hundreds of thousands of clones, with around 92% found just once. Terminally differentiated effector memory CD45RA+ cells were left out of the naive CD8 fraction, which was CD45RO-negative and positively selected for CCR7. Sequenced material: naive CD8+ T cells sorted from blood. The receptor set was obtained from a man between 25 and 39 years old in good health.

The chain is built from TRBV4-1 and TRBJ2-7; 7 nucleotides line up with TRBD1. Germline CDR1 reads MGHRA; CDR2 reads YSYEKL. V gave up 2 bases and J gave up 4 bases; unmatched junction bases: 5. This CDR3 has 14 residues. CDR3 amino acids: CASSQRGPGYEQYF. As DNA, the CDR3 is TGCGCCAGCAGCCAAAGGGGGCCGGGGTACGAGCAGTACTTC.

The V call is TRBV11-2, the J call TRBJ2-7; 10 bases align to TRBD2. The CDR3 is 15 residues long. After removal of 0 bases from V and 4 bases from J, the junction contained 3 bases not matched to a gene. The germline V gene has CDR1 SGHAT and CDR2 FQNNGV. The CDR3, as DNA: TGTGCCAGCAGCTTAGACCTGACTAGCGGGTACGAGCAGTACTTC. This codes for CASSLDLTSGYEQYF.

The chain carries TRBV5-5 and TRBJ2-3; 9 bases agree with TRBD2. The V gene's germline CDR1 is SGHKS and CDR2 YYEKEE (reference sequence). The CDR3 runs to 17 residues. V gave up 0 bases and J gave up 1 base; unmatched junction bases: 6. DNA for the CDR3: TGTGCCAGCAGCTTGGTTAAGCGACTAGCGGGCACAGATACGCAGTATTTT. It yields the protein CASSLVKRLAGTDTQYF.

Only a few counts were recorded for this clone. Different DNA sequences within this sample yield the same CDR3. V gene TRBV7-9 combines with J gene TRBJ2-3; weak D call: TRBD1 (6 bases). The CDR3 has 15 residues. Between the trimmed V and J ends, which lost 1 base and 3 bases, there was a span of 11 bases. The germline gives CDR1 SEHNR, CDR2 FQNEAQ (reference sequence). This chain's CDR3 is CASSLVVRGTDTQYF. The DNA of the CDR3 is TGTGCCAGCAGCTTAGTGGTTAGGGGGACAGATACGCAGTATTTT.

The chain recombines TRBV7-9 with TRBJ2-7; D may match TRBD1 or TRBD2 (5 bases each). CDR3 length: 15 residues. Trimming removed 0 bases from V and 3 bases from J, with 12 bases in between. Germline V gives CDR1 SEHNR, CDR2 FQNEAQ (reference sequence). CDR3 sequence: CASSLAGVSDYEQYF. The CDR3 region has the DNA TGTGCCAGCAGCTTAGCGGGGGTATCAGACTACGAGCAGTACTTC.

V and J are TRBV5-5 and TRBJ2-7; 13 bases fit TRBD2. The CDR3 totals 14 residues. Trimming removed 3 bases from V and 6 bases from J; junction bases left unmatched: 3. In germline, CDR1 is SGHKS, CDR2 YYEKEE (reference sequence). CDR3 DNA: TGTGCCAGCAGCTCCTGGACTAGCGGGAGCGAGCAGTACTTC. It specifies CASSSWTSGSEQYF. Supplemented by reference TRBV5-5 and TRBJ2-7, the full variable domain reads DAGVTQSPTHLIKTRGQQVTLRCSPISGHKSVSWYQQVLGQGPQFIFQYYEKEERGRGNFPDRFSARQFPNYSSELNVNALLLGDSALYLCASSSWTSGSEQYFGPGTRLTVT.

As to this clone: The junction departs from germline at one end; a sequencing error may be responsible. V usage is TRBV28 and J usage is TRBJ1-5; D gene ambiguous. This CDR3 comprises 13 residues. Germline V gene lookup returns CDR1 MDHEN and CDR2 SYDVKM. CDR3: CASNLERNQPQHF. In DNA, the CDR3 is TGTGCCAGCAATTTAGAGCGGAATCAGCCCCAGCATTTT.

The chain employs TRBV5-8 and TRBJ1-5; no clear D gene. Trimming took 4 bases from V and 0 from J, leaving 8 bases between them. The length of the CDR3 is 14 residues. The germline V gene has CDR1 SGHTS and CDR2 YDEGEE. The CDR3 region is CASSADVSNQPQHF. DNA of the CDR3: TGTGCCAGCAGCGCGGACGTTAGCAATCAGCCCCAGCATTTT.

J is TRBJ2-5 and V is TRBV2, with D maybe TRBD1 (5 bases). Trimming left V 3 bases short and J 5 bases short, with 10 bases between. The CDR3 runs 13 residues. The germline gives CDR1 SNHLY, CDR2 FYNNEI. The CDR3 sequence: CASSDRASETQYF. In DNA, the CDR3 is TGTGCCAGCAGTGACAGGGCTTCGGAGACCCAGTACTTC.

With respect to this clone: One end of the junction is discordant with germline, which a read error may explain. This chain connects TRBV6-1 to TRBJ1-5, with D unclear. The germline V gene has CDR1 MNHNS and CDR2 SASEGT. There are 15 residues in the CDR3. CDR3 DNA sequence: TGTGCCAGCAGAGAAGACCTACTTAGCAATCAGCCCCAGCATTTT. This gives the protein CASREDLLSNQPQHF.

The chain recombines TRBV7-8 with TRBJ2-5; perhaps D is TRBD1 or TRBD2 (7 bases each). Germline V gene sequence: CDR1 SGHVS, CDR2 FQNEAQ. The V gene lost 4 bases and the J gene lost 5 bases, with 17 bases spanning the gap. The CDR3 sequence is 15 residues long. The CDR3 DNA reads as TGTGCCAGCAGCTCAGGGGGAGGGGGGATCGAGACCCAGTACTTC. Residues: CASSSGGGGIETQYF.

The V call is TRBV29-1, the J call TRBJ2-5; 9 bases align to TRBD1. The CDR3 spans 14 residues. CDR1 is SQVTM, CDR2 ANQGSEA, per germline. With V trimmed by 7 bases and J by 1 base, 7 bases remained unmatched. CDR3 DNA sequence: TGCAGCGCTTGGGACAGGGCTTCCCAAGAGACCCAGTACTTC. Its protein product is CSAWDRASQETQYF.

This chain joins TRBV7-2 and TRBJ2-1, with D unresolved. The CDR3 has 13 residues. V gave up 2 bases and J gave up 4 bases, with 6 bases separating them. Germline V gene lookup returns CDR1 SGHTA and CDR2 FQGNSA. The CDR3 loop reads CASSLSGYNEQFF. CDR3 bases: TGTGCCAGCAGCTTATCCGGGTACAATGAGCAGTTCTTC.

This chain connects TRBV11-2 to TRBJ2-7; TRBD2 matches 11 bases. The CDR3 length is 17 residues. From germline, CDR1 is SGHAT and CDR2 FQNNGV. With 2 bases clipped from V and 0 bases from J, the junction kept 6 bases outside the gene matches. For the CDR3, the DNA is TGTGCCAGCAGCTTACCGGGACTAGCGGACCTCTCCTACGAGCAGTACTTC. It yields the protein CASSLPGLADLSYEQYF.

The V call is TRBV5-6, the J call TRBJ1-2; D call uncertain. Trimming took 5 bases from V and 6 from J, leaving 17 bases between them. Germline loops: CDR1 SGHDT, CDR2 YYEEEE. This CDR3 region has 14 residues. Written as DNA, the CDR3 is TGTGCCAGCAGTTTCGGGCCAGCTGCCGATGGCTACACCTTC. As protein: CASSFGPAADGYTF.

The chain is built from TRBV13 and TRBJ2-5, with D hard to call. V lost 1 base and J lost 5, with 11 bases in between. The CDR3 has 14 residues. Germline CDR1 and CDR2: PRHDT and FYEKMQ (reference sequence). This chain's CDR3 is CASSLEAGRETQYF. CDR3 DNA: TGTGCCAGCAGCTTAGAAGCCGGGCGGGAGACCCAGTACTTC.

CDR3 coding DNA: TGTGCCAGCAGCCCACGGCCCGAAGAGACCCAGTACTTC. Amino acids: CASSPRPEETQYF. The rearrangement joins TRBV11-2 to TRBJ2-5; no reliable D call. The CDR3 is 13 residues long. With 5 bases removed from V and 3 bases from J, the gap between germline ends came to 10 bases. Germline lookup yields CDR1 SGHAT and CDR2 FQNNGV.

The chain combines TRBV27 with TRBJ2-1; D not certain. CDR3 length: 14 residues. V was cut by 1 base and J by 2 bases, with 6 bases left in between. The germline gives CDR1 MNHEY, CDR2 SMNVEV (reference sequence). The CDR3 DNA reads TGTGCCAGCAGTTTATATACAGCCTACAATGAGCAGTTCTTC. It yields the protein CASSLYTAYNEQFF.

This chain joins TRBV7-9 and TRBJ2-7, with D possibly being TRBD1 (5 bases). The germline V gene has CDR1 SEHNR and CDR2 FQNEAQ (reference sequence). The ends were cut back, 3 bases at V and 0 bases at J, with 18 bases in the middle. CDR3 length: 17 residues. The CDR3 sequence: CASSLTPLRTSSYEQYF. The CDR3 DNA is TGTGCCAGCAGCTTGACACCCCTTCGGACAAGCTCCTACGAGCAGTACTTC.

This rearrangement joins TRBV10-3 to TRBJ1-1; no clear D gene. The CDR3 loop spans 16 amino acids. Trimming removed 0 bases at V and 4 bases at J, with 15 bases between. The germline V gene encodes CDR1 ENHRY and CDR2 SYGVKD. The CDR3 DNA sequence: TGTGCCATCAGTGAGTCAGGAGGTCCCACCCGCACTGAAGCTTTCTTT. Protein: CAISESGGPTRTEAFF.

J is TRBJ2-7 and V is TRBV10-3, with D perhaps matching TRBD1 or TRBD2 (6 bases each). Germline values: CDR1 ENHRY, CDR2 SYGVKD. The length of the CDR3 is 16 residues. V lost 2 bases to trimming and J lost 2 bases, with 16 bases between them. For the CDR3, the DNA is TGTGCCATCAGTGAGAGTGGGAGAGGGGGGCCCTACGAGCAGTACTTC. Its translation is CAISESGRGGPYEQYF.

V usage is TRBV27 and J usage is TRBJ2-7; maybe TRBD1 (5 bases). Germline lookup yields CDR1 MNHEY and CDR2 SMNVEV (reference sequence). Trimming removed 2 bases at V and 3 bases at J, with 14 bases between. This CDR3 has 15 amino acids. CDR3 bases: TGTGCCAGCAGTTTAACGACAGAGTCCTTCTACGAGCAGTACTTC. Amino acids: CASSLTTESFYEQYF.

This clone was recorded only once. The CDR3 loop reads CASSIQSGAYNEQFF. DNA for the CDR3: TGTGCCAGTAGTATTCAAAGCGGAGCCTACAATGAGCAGTTCTTC. The chain recombines TRBV19 with TRBJ2-1, with D possibly TRBD2 on 5 matching bases. In germline, CDR1 is LNHDA, CDR2 SQIVND (reference sequence). V gave up 3 bases and J gave up 2 bases, with 11 bases separating them. CDR3 size: 15 residues.

This chain joins TRBV7-9 and TRBJ2-2, with D possibly being TRBD1 or TRBD2 (6 bases each). The CDR3 consists of 15 residues. Between the trimmed V and J ends, which lost 2 bases and 4 bases, there was a span of 11 bases. Germline V gene sequence: CDR1 SEHNR, CDR2 FQNEAQ (reference sequence). The CDR3 protein is CASSLRGRATGELFF. DNA of the CDR3: TGTGCCAGCAGCTTACGGGGGCGCGCCACCGGGGAGCTGTTTTTT.

V and J are TRBV28 and TRBJ2-7; D unresolved. CDR3 size: 16 residues. From germline, CDR1 is MDHEN and CDR2 SYDVKM. The V end lost 4 bases, the J end lost 4 bases, and 20 bases lay between the germline ends. DNA of the CDR3: TGTGCCAGCAGTTCCAAGTTCCGGCTCGACCTTTACGAGCAGTACTTC. It codes for CASSSKFRLDLYEQYF.